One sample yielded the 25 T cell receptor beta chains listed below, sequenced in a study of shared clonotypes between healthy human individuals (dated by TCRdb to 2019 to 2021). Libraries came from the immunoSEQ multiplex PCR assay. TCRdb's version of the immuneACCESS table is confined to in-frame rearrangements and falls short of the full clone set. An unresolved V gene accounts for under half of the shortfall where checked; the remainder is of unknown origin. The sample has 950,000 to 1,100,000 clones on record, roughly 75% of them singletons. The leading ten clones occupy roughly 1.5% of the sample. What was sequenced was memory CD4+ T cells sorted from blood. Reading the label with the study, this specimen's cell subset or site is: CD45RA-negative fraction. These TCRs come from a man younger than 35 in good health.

The CDR3 DNA follows: TGCGCCAGCAGCTTGATACAGGGGGCTATCTTCGAGCAGTACTTC. It yields the protein CASSLIQGAIFEQYF. The rearrangement joins TRBV5-1 to TRBJ2-7; 9 bases line up with TRBD1. Germline CDR1 reads SGHRS; CDR2 reads YFSETQ. J lost 6 bases, V lost 1 base, and 8 bases had no gene match. The CDR3 runs 15 residues.

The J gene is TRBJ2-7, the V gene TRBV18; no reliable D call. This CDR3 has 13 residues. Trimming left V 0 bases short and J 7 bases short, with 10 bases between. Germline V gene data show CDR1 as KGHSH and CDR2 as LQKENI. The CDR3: CASSPPSVGEQYF. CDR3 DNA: TGTGCCAGCTCACCACCGTCCGTGGGGGAGCAGTACTTC.

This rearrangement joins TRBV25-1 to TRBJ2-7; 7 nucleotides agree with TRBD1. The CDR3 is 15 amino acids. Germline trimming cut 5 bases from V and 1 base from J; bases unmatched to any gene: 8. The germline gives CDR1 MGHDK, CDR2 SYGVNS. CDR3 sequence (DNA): TGTGCCAGCAGTTTCAAGGGGGCCCTATCCTACGAGCAGTACTTC. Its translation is CASSFKGALSYEQYF.

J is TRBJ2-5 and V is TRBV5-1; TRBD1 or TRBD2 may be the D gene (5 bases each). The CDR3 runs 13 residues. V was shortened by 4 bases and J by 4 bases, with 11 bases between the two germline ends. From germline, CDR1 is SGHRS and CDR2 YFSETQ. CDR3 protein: CASSPEGTETQYF. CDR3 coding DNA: TGCGCCAGCAGCCCGGAAGGGACAGAGACCCAGTACTTC.

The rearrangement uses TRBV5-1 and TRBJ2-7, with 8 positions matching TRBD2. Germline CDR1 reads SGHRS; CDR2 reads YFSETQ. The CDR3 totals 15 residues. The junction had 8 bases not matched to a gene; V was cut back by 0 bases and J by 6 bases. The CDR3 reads CASSLAAAGVSEQYF. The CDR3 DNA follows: TGCGCCAGCAGCTTGGCCGCAGCGGGAGTTTCCGAGCAGTACTTC.

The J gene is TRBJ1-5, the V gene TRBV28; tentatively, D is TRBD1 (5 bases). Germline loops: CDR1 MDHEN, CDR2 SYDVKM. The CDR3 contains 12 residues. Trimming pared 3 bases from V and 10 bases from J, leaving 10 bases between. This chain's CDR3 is CASSFGRGPQHF. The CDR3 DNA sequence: TGTGCCAGCAGTTTCGGGAGGGGCCCCCAGCATTTT.

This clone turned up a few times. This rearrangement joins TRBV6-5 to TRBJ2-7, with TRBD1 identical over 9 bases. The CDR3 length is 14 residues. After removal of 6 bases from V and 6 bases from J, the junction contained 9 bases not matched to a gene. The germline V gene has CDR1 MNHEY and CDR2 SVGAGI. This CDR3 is CASSMGTGSREQYF. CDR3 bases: TGTGCCAGCAGCATGGGGACAGGGTCTCGCGAGCAGTACTTC.

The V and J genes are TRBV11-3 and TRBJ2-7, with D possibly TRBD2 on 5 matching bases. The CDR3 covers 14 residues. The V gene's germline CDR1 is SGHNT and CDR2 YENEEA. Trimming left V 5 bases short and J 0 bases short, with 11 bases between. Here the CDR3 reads CASSRPGDSYEQYF. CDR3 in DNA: TGTGCCAGCAGCCGTCCCGGGGACTCCTACGAGCAGTACTTC. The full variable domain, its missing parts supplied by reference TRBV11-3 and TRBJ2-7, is EAGVVQSPRYKIIEKKQPVAFWCNPISGHNTLYWYLQNLGQGPELLIRYENEEAVDDSQLPKDRFSAERLKGVDSTLKIQPAELGDSAVYLCASSRPGDSYEQYFGPGTRLTVT.

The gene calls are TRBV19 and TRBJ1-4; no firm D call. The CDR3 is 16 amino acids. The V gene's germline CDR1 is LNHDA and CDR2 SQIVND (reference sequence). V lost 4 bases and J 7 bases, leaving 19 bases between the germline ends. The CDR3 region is CASSTPIKGSGEKLFF. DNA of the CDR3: TGTGCCAGTAGTACCCCTATCAAAGGGAGCGGTGAAAAACTGTTTTTT. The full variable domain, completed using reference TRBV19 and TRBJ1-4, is DGGITQSPKYLFRKEGQNVTLSCEQNLNHDAMYWYRQDPGQGLRLIYYSQIVNDFQKGDIAEGYSVSREKKESFPLTVTSAQKNPTAFYLCASSTPIKGSGEKLFFGSGTQLSVL.

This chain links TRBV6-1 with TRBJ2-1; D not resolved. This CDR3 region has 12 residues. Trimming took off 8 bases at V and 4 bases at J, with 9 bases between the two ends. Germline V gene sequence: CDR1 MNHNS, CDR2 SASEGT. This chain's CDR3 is CASGTDYNEQFF. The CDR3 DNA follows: TGTGCCAGCGGCACAGATTACAATGAGCAGTTCTTC.

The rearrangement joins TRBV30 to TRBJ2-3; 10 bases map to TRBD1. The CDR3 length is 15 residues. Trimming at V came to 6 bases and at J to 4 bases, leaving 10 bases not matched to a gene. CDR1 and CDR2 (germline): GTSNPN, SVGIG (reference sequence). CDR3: CACETGTGVSDTQYF. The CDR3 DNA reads TGTGCCTGTGAAACCGGGACAGGGGTTTCAGATACGCAGTATTTT.

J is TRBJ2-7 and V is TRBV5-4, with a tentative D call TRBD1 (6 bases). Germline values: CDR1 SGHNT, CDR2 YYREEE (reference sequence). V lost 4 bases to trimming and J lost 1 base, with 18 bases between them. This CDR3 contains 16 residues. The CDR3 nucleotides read TGTGCCAGCAGCCCTGGAATCGGACAGTCTTCCTACGAGCAGTACTTC. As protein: CASSPGIGQSSYEQYF.

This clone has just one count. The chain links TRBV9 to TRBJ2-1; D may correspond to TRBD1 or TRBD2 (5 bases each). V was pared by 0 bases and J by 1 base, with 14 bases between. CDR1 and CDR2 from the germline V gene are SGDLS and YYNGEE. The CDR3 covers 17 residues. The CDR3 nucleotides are TGTGCCAGCAGCGTAGGAGAGGGGCCCCCTTCCTACAATGAGCAGTTCTTC. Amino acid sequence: CASSVGEGPPSYNEQFF.

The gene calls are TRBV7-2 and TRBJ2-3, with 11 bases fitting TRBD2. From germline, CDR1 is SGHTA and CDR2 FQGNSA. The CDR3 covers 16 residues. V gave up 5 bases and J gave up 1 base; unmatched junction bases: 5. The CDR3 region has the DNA TGTGCCAGCAGCGCTGGGACTAGCGGCCGCACAGATACGCAGTATTTT. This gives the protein CASSAGTSGRTDTQYF.

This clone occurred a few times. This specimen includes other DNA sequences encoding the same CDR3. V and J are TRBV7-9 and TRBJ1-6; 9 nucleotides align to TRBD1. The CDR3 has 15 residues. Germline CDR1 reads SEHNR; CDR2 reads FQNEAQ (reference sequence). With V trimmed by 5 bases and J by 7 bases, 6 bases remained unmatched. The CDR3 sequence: CASSPRQGDNSPLHF. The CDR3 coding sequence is TGTGCCAGCAGCCCCAGACAGGGGGACAATTCACCCCTCCACTTT.

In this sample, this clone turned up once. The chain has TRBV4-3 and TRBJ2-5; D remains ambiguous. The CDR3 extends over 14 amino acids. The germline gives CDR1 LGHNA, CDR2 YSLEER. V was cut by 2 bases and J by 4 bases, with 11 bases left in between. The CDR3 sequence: CASSQTLFSETQYF. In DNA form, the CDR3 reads TGCGCCAGCAGCCAAACGCTATTTTCAGAGACCCAGTACTTC.

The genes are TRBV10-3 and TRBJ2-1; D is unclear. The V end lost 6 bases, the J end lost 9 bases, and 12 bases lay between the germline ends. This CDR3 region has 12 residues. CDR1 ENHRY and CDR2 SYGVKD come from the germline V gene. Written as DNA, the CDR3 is TGTGCCATCAGAAAGGATCTGGGTGAGCAGTTCTTC. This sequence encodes CAIRKDLGEQFF.

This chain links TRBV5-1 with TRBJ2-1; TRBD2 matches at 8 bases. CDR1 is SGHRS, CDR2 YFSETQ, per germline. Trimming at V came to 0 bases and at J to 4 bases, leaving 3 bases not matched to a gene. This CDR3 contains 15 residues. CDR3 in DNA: TGCGCCAGCAGCTTGGTACGGGAGGGATACAATGAGCAGTTCTTC. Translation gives CASSLVREGYNEQFF.

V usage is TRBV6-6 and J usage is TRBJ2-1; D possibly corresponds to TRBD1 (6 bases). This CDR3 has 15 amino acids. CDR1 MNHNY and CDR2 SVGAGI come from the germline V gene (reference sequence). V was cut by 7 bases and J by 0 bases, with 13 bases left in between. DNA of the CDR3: TGTGCCAGCAAGCAGAACAGGGTCTCCTACAATGAGCAGTTCTTC. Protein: CASKQNRVSYNEQFF.

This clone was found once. The DNA for the CDR3 is TGCGCCAGCAGCTTGAGGGGACAGGGGGAGACCTATGGCTACACCTTC. This codes for CASSLRGQGETYGYTF. This chain joins TRBV5-1 and TRBJ1-2, with 11 nucleotides matching TRBD1. The CDR3 consists of 16 residues. CDR1 and CDR2 from the germline V gene are SGHRS and YFSETQ. The trim removed 1 base at V and 4 bases at J, leaving 6 bases unmatched.

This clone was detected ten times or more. The DNA of the CDR3 is TGTGCCAGCAGCTCCAGAAATTATGGCTACACCTTC. It encodes CASSSRNYGYTF. The chain employs TRBV7-8 and TRBJ1-2; no reliable D call. V shed 4 bases and J shed 5 bases, with 8 bases lying between them. The CDR3 length is 12 residues. Germline assignment: CDR1 SGHVS and CDR2 FQNEAQ.

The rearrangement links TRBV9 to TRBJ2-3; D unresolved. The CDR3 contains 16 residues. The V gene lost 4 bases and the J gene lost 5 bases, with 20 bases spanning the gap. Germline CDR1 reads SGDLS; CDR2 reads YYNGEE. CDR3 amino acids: CASSPRGASPEDTQYF. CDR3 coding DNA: TGTGCCAGCAGCCCCAGAGGAGCCTCTCCTGAAGATACGCAGTATTTT.

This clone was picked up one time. CDR3 protein: CASSPSLAGTDTQYF. The CDR3, as DNA: TGTGCCAGCAGCCCCTCACTAGCGGGCACAGATACGCAGTATTTT. The chain uses TRBV7-9 and TRBJ2-3, with 8 bases fitting TRBD2. The V gene's germline CDR1 is SEHNR and CDR2 FQNEAQ (reference sequence). The CDR3 is 15 residues long. V shed 5 bases, J shed 1 base, and the junction held 5 bases outside the gene matches. Full variable domain (outside the CDR3, taken from reference TRBV7-9 and TRBJ2-3): DTGVSQNPRHKITKRGQNVTFRCDPISEHNRLYWYRQTLGQGPEFLTYFQNEAQLEKSRLLSDRFSAERPKGSFSTLEIQRTEQGDSAMYLCASSPSLAGTDTQYFGPGTRLTVL.

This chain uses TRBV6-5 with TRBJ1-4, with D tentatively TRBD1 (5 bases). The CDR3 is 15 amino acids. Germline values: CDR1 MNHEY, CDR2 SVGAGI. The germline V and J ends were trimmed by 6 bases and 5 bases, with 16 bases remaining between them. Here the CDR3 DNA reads TGTGCCAGCAGCCGCACGGGACTCAGCAATGAAAAACTGTTTTTT. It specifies CASSRTGLSNEKLFF.

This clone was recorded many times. CDR3 in DNA: TGTGCCAGCAGATACGGACAGACAAATAATTCACCCCTCCACTTT. Protein product: CASRYGQTNNSPLHF. V usage is TRBV6-5 and J usage is TRBJ1-6, with D tentatively TRBD1 (6 bases). Deletions cut 6 bases from V and 5 bases from J, with 14 bases between. This CDR3 comprises 15 residues. Germline V lookup: CDR1 MNHEY, CDR2 SVGAGI.